This T cell receptor beta chain stems from a study of a mutant IDH1 vaccine in newly diagnosed glioma. Time point: week 11, during vaccination. The content of each vaccine dose was 300 ug of mutant IDH1 20-mer peptide, and topical imiquimod accompanied it. Study outcomes and limitations: No link was apparently found between pseudoprogression and changes in top peripheral T cell clonotypes.

Clones were read by immunoSEQ multiplex PCR, and TCRdb kept only the in-frame ones, dropping some. The repertoire has about 64,000 clones, around 84% of them found once; the top ten carry approximately 8.3%. Trimming removed 5 bases from V and 7 bases from J, with 18 bases in between. This CDR3 has 15 amino acids. Per the germline V gene, CDR1 is SGHTA and CDR2 is FQGNSA. Turning to this clone: Its target is not known.

The chain joins TRBV7-2 to TRBJ1-5; possible D gene TRBD1, 5 bases. This receptor was obtained from a woman aged 50 to 65 with glioma. Sequenced material: PBMCs, taken from a glioma patient whose treatment included an IDH1 peptide vaccine. In nucleotides, the CDR3 is TGTGCCAGCAGCCCGGGGACGGGGCAGGAGCAGCCCCAGCATTTT. It is translated as CASSPGTGQEQPQHF.